The next 28 T cell receptor beta chains were all read from a single sample in a study of blood T cells in healthy people across ages. With a J-beta primer mix and a sample-barcoded 5' primer, a second PCR ran about 6 to 11 cycles. TCRdb processed the 5' RACE reads anew with MiXCR; each CDR3 protein has one entry. The repertoire includes under 2 million distinct CDR3 sequences, about 32% of them detected once, and about 11% sits in the top ten. The sample taken for sequencing was blood. The receptors here all came from a woman aged 25-40 years in good health.

This clonotype was found a few times. The chain uses TRBV30 and TRBJ2-3, with unresolved D. This CDR3 region has 11 residues. Deletions cut 5 bases from V and 5 bases from J, with 8 bases between. Germline-derived CDR1 and CDR2 are GTSNPN and SVGIG (reference sequence). The CDR3, as DNA: TGTGCCTGGTCGGAAAGAGATACGCAGTATTTT. It codes for CAWSERDTQYF.

This clonotype occurred a few times. The rearrangement joins TRBV27 to TRBJ2-3; D gene ambiguous. V shed 4 bases and J shed 3 bases, with 17 bases lying between them. Germline values: CDR1 MNHEY, CDR2 SMNVEV (reference sequence). The CDR3 contains 16 residues. The CDR3 reads CASSSPVASGTDTQYF. Here the CDR3 DNA reads TGTGCCAGCAGTTCCCCGGTGGCTAGTGGTACAGATACGCAGTATTTT.

J is TRBJ2-5 and V is TRBV3-1; 11 nucleotides line up with TRBD2. Per the germline V gene, CDR1 is LGHDT and CDR2 is YNNKEL (reference sequence). The V segment lost 3 bases and the J segment 4 bases; nucleotides outside the gene matches: 7. The CDR3 has 16 amino acids. The CDR3 DNA is TGTGCCAGCAGCCACCGCAGCGGACTAGCGGGAGAGACCCAGTACTTC. It yields the protein CASSHRSGLAGETQYF.

The J gene is TRBJ1-5, the V gene TRBV7-9; tentative D call: TRBD1 (5 bases). Germline-derived CDR1 and CDR2 are SEHNR and FQNEAQ (reference sequence). The germline V and J ends were trimmed by 1 base and 5 bases, with 12 bases remaining between them. The CDR3 is 15 amino acids. Here the CDR3 reads CASSLGHGTDQPQHF. The CDR3 region has the DNA TGTGCCAGCAGCTTAGGGCACGGGACGGATCAGCCCCAGCATTTT.

This clonotype was seen more than once but under ten times. The V and J genes are TRBV4-1 and TRBJ1-2, with 8 bases aligning to TRBD1. The CDR3 runs 15 residues. The V and J ends lost 4 bases and 3 bases, in that order; junction bases with no gene match: 7. The germline gives CDR1 MGHRA, CDR2 YSYEKL. The CDR3: CASSPGQGVYYGYTF. CDR3 sequence (DNA): TGCGCCAGCAGCCCCGGACAGGGTGTATACTATGGCTACACCTTC.

This clonotype was seen a handful of times. The CDR3 spells CSVEDVPGNYGYTF. The CDR3 DNA sequence: TGCAGCGTTGAAGACGTCCCAGGAAACTATGGCTACACCTTC. V usage is TRBV29-1 and J usage is TRBJ1-2; D remains unclear. This CDR3 contains 14 residues. Germline V lookup: CDR1 SQVTM, CDR2 ANQGSEA. The V gene lost 0 bases and the J gene lost 2 bases, with 10 bases spanning the gap.

This chain joins TRBV20-1 and TRBJ2-2, with D perhaps matching TRBD1 (5 bases). The CDR3 has 13 amino acids. Germline CDR1 reads DFQATT; CDR2 reads SNEGSKA (reference sequence). The germline V and J ends were trimmed by 7 bases and 5 bases, with 14 bases remaining between them. CDR3 sequence: CSVSQGATGELFF. DNA of the CDR3: TGCAGTGTCTCACAAGGGGCGACCGGGGAGCTGTTTTTT.

With respect to this clonotype: A read error may explain this, as a much larger clone is one base away. J is TRBJ2-3 and V is TRBV7-2; D is unresolved. V was trimmed by 1 base and J by 4 bases, leaving 6 bases between them. Germline CDR1 is SGHTA and CDR2 is FQGNSA. The CDR3 spans 13 residues. CDR3 nucleotide sequence: TGTGCCAGCAGCTTAGTATACGCAGATACGCAGTATTTT. Translating it yields CASSLVYADTQYF.

The chain has TRBV20-1 and TRBJ2-3; 10 bases align to TRBD2. V lost 6 bases to trimming and J lost 2 bases; unmatched junction nucleotides: 8. Germline V lookup: CDR1 DFQATT, CDR2 SNEGSKA (reference sequence). CDR3 length: 15 amino acids. In DNA form, the CDR3 reads TGCAGTGCCCCTCTAGCGGGGGCCTTCACAGATACGCAGTATTTT. Residues: CSAPLAGAFTDTQYF.

The rearrangement uses TRBV30 and TRBJ2-2; D ambiguous. This CDR3 has 13 residues. Per germline, CDR1 GTSNPN and CDR2 SVGIG (reference sequence). The CDR3 is CSLNAVYTGELFF. The CDR3 DNA follows: TGTTCCTTGAACGCGGTTTACACCGGGGAGCTGTTTTTT.

The chain couples TRBV4-1 to TRBJ1-6; D gene uncertain. V lost 4 bases and J lost 6, with 10 bases in between. The CDR3 runs to 14 residues. The germline CDR1 and CDR2 sequences are MGHRA and YSYEKL. The CDR3 loop is CASSLEEFNSPLHF. The CDR3 region has the DNA TGCGCCAGCAGCCTCGAGGAATTTAATTCACCCCTCCACTTT.

V gene TRBV5-4 combines with J gene TRBJ2-3; no firm D call. Trimming cost V 1 base and J 1 base, with 13 bases left between them. CDR3 size: 16 residues. The germline gives CDR1 SGHNT, CDR2 YYREEE (reference sequence). The CDR3 region is CASSLYLGTGTDTQYF. Here the CDR3 DNA reads TGTGCCAGCAGCTTGTATTTAGGCACCGGCACAGATACGCAGTATTTT.

This sequence joins TRBV6-5 and TRBJ2-1; the match to TRBD2 covers 13 bases. Looked up from germline, CDR1 is MNHEY and CDR2 is SVGAGI. V was pared by 0 bases and J by 4 bases, with 0 bases of the junction left unmatched. This CDR3 is built from 16 residues. CDR3 sequence reads: CASSYSTSGRYNEQFF. The CDR3 coding sequence is TGTGCCAGCAGTTACTCGACTAGCGGGAGGTACAATGAGCAGTTCTTC.

CDR3 sequence: CASSLGSAPYNEQFF. The CDR3 region has the DNA TGTGCCAGCAGCTTAGGGTCAGCCCCCTACAATGAGCAGTTCTTC. The V gene is TRBV7-9, the J gene TRBJ2-1, with D uncertain. This CDR3 spans 15 amino acids. Trimming shortened V by 1 base and J by 2 bases, and 9 bases separated the two germline ends. In germline, CDR1 is SEHNR, CDR2 FQNEAQ (reference sequence).

This clonotype turned up a few times. V gene TRBV20-1 combines with J gene TRBJ1-1; 8 nucleotides line up with TRBD1. V shed 3 bases, J shed 1 base, and the junction held 4 bases outside the gene matches. The CDR3 covers 14 residues. Germline CDR1 is DFQATT and CDR2 is SNEGSKA (reference sequence). CDR3 residues: CSARRTGRNTEAFF. Written as DNA, the CDR3 is TGCAGTGCTAGGCGGACAGGGAGGAACACTGAAGCTTTCTTT.

This clonotype was counted between two and nine times. This chain joins TRBV6-6 and TRBJ2-7; 8 bases fit TRBD1. The germline gives CDR1 MNHNY, CDR2 SVGAGI (reference sequence). V shed 7 bases, J shed 3 bases, and the junction held 8 bases outside the gene matches. This CDR3 has 14 amino acids. CDR3 sequence: CASTLDRAGYEQYF. DNA of the CDR3: TGTGCCAGCACCTTGGACAGGGCTGGCTACGAGCAGTACTTC.

The J gene is TRBJ2-7, the V gene TRBV6-5, with 7 bases aligning to TRBD1. The ends lost 6 bases at V and 2 bases at J; junction bases unmatched: 7. The CDR3 is 14 amino acids. Germline V gene sequence: CDR1 MNHEY, CDR2 SVGAGI. CDR3 bases: TGTGCCAGCAGGCGCGACAGGGCTGCCTACGAGCAGTACTTC. Its translation is CASRRDRAAYEQYF.

J is TRBJ2-3 and V is TRBV4-2; perhaps TRBD2 as D (6 bases). This CDR3 is built from 12 residues. From germline, CDR1 is LGHNA and CDR2 YNFKEQ. Trimming took off 3 bases at V and 14 bases at J, with 15 bases between the two ends. CDR3 bases: TGTGCCAGCAGCCAGGAGGGGACCTCAAGGTATTTT. As protein: CASSQEGTSRYF.

The V and J genes are TRBV29-1 and TRBJ1-2; the D gene is possibly TRBD1 (6 bases). CDR1 SQVTM and CDR2 ANQGSEA come from the germline V gene. This CDR3 is built from 16 residues. Trimming cost V 3 bases and J 3 bases, with 20 bases left between them. The CDR3 region is CSVEIADSMMDYGYTF. The CDR3 DNA reads as TGCAGCGTTGAGATTGCGGACAGCATGATGGACTATGGCTACACCTTC.

In this sample, this clonotype turned up a few times. The chain carries TRBV6-5 and TRBJ1-5; the D gene is possibly TRBD1 (6 bases). V lost 6 bases and J lost 3, with 9 bases in between. The CDR3 sequence is 13 residues long. Germline V lookup: CDR1 MNHEY, CDR2 SVGAGI. The CDR3 sequence is CASRTGINQPQHF. CDR3 nucleotides: TGTGCCAGCAGGACAGGTATCAATCAGCCCCAGCATTTT.

This chain connects TRBV4-1 to TRBJ2-7; D is unclear. The CDR3 totals 16 residues. V dropped 1 base and J dropped 3 bases, with 16 bases sitting between them. Germline loops: CDR1 MGHRA, CDR2 YSYEKL. The DNA for the CDR3 is TGCGCCAGCAGCCAAGTCCTCGGCAGGTCTGACTACGAGCAGTACTTC. Translating it yields CASSQVLGRSDYEQYF.

V and J are TRBV9 and TRBJ2-5; 11 nucleotides align to TRBD2. Germline CDR1 SGDLS, CDR2 YYNGEE. With V trimmed by 5 bases and J by 4 bases, 7 bases remained unmatched. The CDR3 is 15 amino acids. The CDR3 DNA reads as TGTGCCAGCAGTGAAGCCGGGACTAGCGGAGAGACCCAGTACTTC. It yields the protein CASSEAGTSGETQYF.

The rearrangement links TRBV9 to TRBJ2-3, with D possibly TRBD1 on 6 matching bases. V lost 0 bases, J lost 2 bases, and 7 bases lay in between. CDR1 is SGDLS and CDR2 is YYNGEE in the germline V gene. This CDR3 comprises 14 residues. CDR3 DNA sequence: TGTGCCAGCAGCGTAGCGGGACACACAGATACGCAGTATTTT. Protein sequence: CASSVAGHTDTQYF. Complete variable domain (other parts from reference TRBV9 and TRBJ2-3): DSGVTQTPKHLITATGQRVTLRCSPRSGDLSVYWYQQSLDQGLQFLIQYYNGEERAKGNILERFSAQQFPDLHSELNLSSLELGDSALYFCASSVAGHTDTQYFGPGTRLTVL.

This clonotype was seen repeatedly, ten times or more. CDR3 in DNA: TGCAGCGTTGCCAGGGTCGGGCCGCGGGAGACCCAGTACTTC. Its translation: CSVARVGPRETQYF. The V gene is TRBV29-1, the J gene TRBJ2-5; weak D call: TRBD1 (5 bases). V lost 4 bases to trimming and J lost 5 bases, with 17 bases between them. Germline CDR1 and CDR2: SQVTM and ANQGSEA. The CDR3 length is 14 residues. Complete variable domain (other parts from reference TRBV29-1 and TRBJ2-5): SAVISQKPSRDICQRGTSLTIQCQVDSQVTMMFWYRQQPGQSLTLIATANQGSEATYESGFVIDKFPISRPNLTFSTLTVSNMSPEDSSIYLCSVARVGPRETQYFGPGTRLLVL.

This clonotype was seen more than once but under ten times. The rearrangement links TRBV27 to TRBJ2-5; D gene unclear. CDR1 is MNHEY and CDR2 is SMNVEV in the germline V gene (reference sequence). This CDR3 is built from 11 residues. Trimming removed 5 bases from V and 7 bases from J, with 8 bases in between. The CDR3 spells CASSEGLTQYF. Written as DNA, the CDR3 is TGTGCCAGCAGTGAAGGGTTGACCCAGTACTTC.

The rearrangement uses TRBV6-6 and TRBJ2-1, with 8 positions matching TRBD1. Germline assignment: CDR1 MNHNY and CDR2 SVGAGI (reference sequence). This CDR3 is built from 16 residues. V shed 2 bases, J shed 3 bases, and the junction held 6 bases outside the gene matches. In DNA, the CDR3 is TGTGCCAGCAGTTACGGGGCAGGGGGCGTCTACAATGAGCAGTTCTTC. Translated, it gives CASSYGAGGVYNEQFF.

The gene calls are TRBV20-1 and TRBJ2-7; TRBD2 aligns across 8 bases. CDR3 size: 14 residues. The V segment lost 5 bases and the J segment 10 bases; nucleotides outside the gene matches: 16. In germline, CDR1 is DFQATT, CDR2 SNEGSKA (reference sequence). CDR3 in amino acids: CSAPPGLAVGAQYF. The CDR3, as DNA: TGCAGTGCTCCCCCCGGACTAGCAGTAGGGGCCCAGTACTTC.

The chain uses TRBV5-1 and TRBJ1-1; unclear D gene. Per the germline V gene, CDR1 is SGHRS and CDR2 is YFSETQ. Trimming removed 0 bases at V and 4 bases at J, with 10 bases between. The CDR3 sequence is 14 residues long. The CDR3 region is CASSLEGDATEAFF. Here the CDR3 DNA reads TGCGCCAGCAGCTTGGAAGGCGACGCCACTGAAGCTTTCTTT.